This section outlines one T cell receptor beta chain sequence together with its context. The antigen remains unidentified. Isolation of CD4+ naive, central memory, regulatory and stem cell-like memory cells was achieved by sorting via CD45RO/CCR7/CD25/CD127/CD95/CD27. This entry belongs to a study of beta chain features in type 1 diabetes. As for the study in general: Sorted cells from all samples, numbering 100 million to 120 million, were examined.

The germline V gene has CDR1 SGHTA and CDR2 FQGTGA. The CDR3 is made up of 13 amino acids. With 2 bases removed from V and 3 bases from J, the gap between germline ends came to 8 bases. Expressed TCRB transcripts were sequenced because the isolated RNA had all been reverse transcribed beforehand. This table comes from immunoSEQ multiplex PCR, and its TCRdb copy is limited to in-frame clones, with some not included. In the table there are about 140,000 clones, 6.9% of which are singletons. General study points: VDJ junctions in type 1 diabetes patients carried more deletions and fewer insertions. Type 1 diabetes patients had TCRB CDR3s that were shorter (moderately but significantly so) in all four CD4+ subsets.

The J gene is TRBJ2-7, the V gene TRBV7-3; TRBD2 is a possible D gene (6 bases). Specimen: central memory CD4+ T cells from blood. The clonotype comes from a woman aged 25-40 years in good health. The CDR3 spells CASSLGTFYEQYF. Written as DNA, the CDR3 is TGTGCCAGCAGCTTAGGGACTTTCTACGAGCAGTACTTC.